These 18 T cell receptor beta chains originate from one sample sequenced in a study of vaccination and CD4 T cells after COVID-19 (dated by TCRdb to about 2022). No antigen is known for these receptors. The library was produced with PCR. The instrument given in TCRdb is Illumina iSeq 100. At the Johns Hopkins FTIC core, DNA from the cultured CD4+ T cells underwent TCR sequencing with the Oncomine TCR Beta short-read assay. TCRdb applied fastp at Q25 and MiXCR to the public reads, then kept only in-frame beta chains. Every distinct CDR3 protein forms one entry, paired with its most common genes and DNA. For this sample there are about 15,000 distinct CDR3 sequences; about 33% appear just once. Of the sample, roughly 16% is held by the ten largest clones. The sample's treatment or condition, from its label and the paper: approximately 9-day PBMC culture with coronavirus spike peptide pools or control peptides (ViraFEST assay).

What was sequenced was cultured CD4+ T cells from blood. These TCRs come from a human donor with COVID-19.

Turning to this clonotype: Relative to the germline gene, one junction end is altered; a read error may explain this. The chain couples TRBV5-1 to TRBJ1-6; tentatively, D is TRBD1 (5 bases). Per the germline V gene, CDR1 is SGHRS and CDR2 is YFSETQ. The CDR3 is 18 amino acids. The CDR3 is CASRMGGKDTSYNPPLHF. As DNA, the CDR3 is TGCGCCAGCAGAATGGGGGGTAAGGATACCTCCTATAATCCACCCCTCCACTTT.

The genes are TRBV27 and TRBJ1-4; 9 nucleotides align to TRBD1. Germline values: CDR1 MNHEY, CDR2 SMNVEV (reference sequence). Trimming at V came to 6 bases and at J to 8 bases, leaving 13 bases not matched to a gene. The CDR3 extends over 16 amino acids. The CDR3 spells CASSIETGTGMEKLFF. For the CDR3, the DNA is TGTGCCAGCAGCATCGAGACCGGGACAGGGATGGAAAAACTGTTTTTT.

This clonotype was seen a few times. The V call is TRBV28, the J call TRBJ1-1, with D possibly matching TRBD1 (5 bases). Trimming shortened V by 6 bases and J by 8 bases, and 25 bases separated the two germline ends. CDR1 MDHEN and CDR2 SYDVKM come from the germline V gene. There are 16 residues in the CDR3. Here the CDR3 DNA reads TGTGCCAGCAGAACCCCGGGGGGTGGATACAGGCGAGAAGCTTTCTTT. It encodes CASRTPGGGYRREAFF.

The chain employs TRBV19 and TRBJ1-1; TRBD1 matches at 10 bases. In germline, CDR1 is LNHDA, CDR2 SQIVND (reference sequence). J was trimmed by 0 bases and V by 9 bases; bases with no gene match: 10. The CDR3 contains 16 residues. The CDR3 DNA follows: TGTGCCAGCCACGGGACAGGGGTTACGGTGAACACTGAAGCTTTCTTT. Encoded protein: CASHGTGVTVNTEAFF. The variable domain in full, with the rest retrieved from reference TRBV19 and TRBJ1-1, is DGGITQSPKYLFRKEGQNVTLSCEQNLNHDAMYWYRQDPGQGLRLIYYSQIVNDFQKGDIAEGYSVSREKKESFPLTVTSAQKNPTAFYLCASHGTGVTVNTEAFFGQGTRLTVV.

The chain couples TRBV5-4 to TRBJ2-3; D possibly corresponds to TRBD1 (6 bases). CDR3 size: 15 residues. The germline V gene encodes CDR1 SGHNT and CDR2 YYREEE (reference sequence). V was clipped by 4 bases and J by 5 bases, with 17 bases between them. As DNA, the CDR3 is TGTGCCAGCAGCCTACGCAGGGGTGAGATAGATACGCAGTATTTT. Amino acid sequence: CASSLRRGEIDTQYF. The variable domain in full, completed from reference TRBV5-4 and TRBJ2-3, reads ETGVTQSPTHLIKTRGQQVTLRCSSQSGHNTVSWYQQALGQGPQFIFQYYREEENGRGNFPPRFSGLQFPNYSSELNVNALELDDSALYLCASSLRRGEIDTQYFGPGTRLTVL.

The rearrangement links TRBV2 to TRBJ2-2, with TRBD2 matching 10 bases. The germline V gene encodes CDR1 SNHLY and CDR2 FYNNEI. The CDR3 is 16 amino acids. The V and J ends lost 6 bases and 7 bases, in that order; junction bases with no gene match: 11. The CDR3 region is CASRGMSGGAVGELFF. The DNA of the CDR3 is TGTGCCAGCAGGGGGATGAGCGGGGGGGCCGTCGGGGAGCTGTTTTTT.

Relative to its sample, this clonotype is medium-sized. The chain combines TRBV15 with TRBJ1-2; D not resolved. Germline V gene lookup returns CDR1 LNHNV and CDR2 YYDKDF (reference sequence). The V end was cut by 7 bases, the J end by 1 base, with 13 bases between. This CDR3 has 14 amino acids. The CDR3 protein is CATKATTGNYGYTF. The CDR3 bases are TGTGCCACCAAAGCCACAACCGGTAACTATGGCTACACCTTC.

The rearrangement links TRBV7-2 to TRBJ2-7, with a tentative D call TRBD2 (5 bases). V was clipped by 4 bases and J by 7 bases, with 11 bases between them. The germline V gene encodes CDR1 SGHTA and CDR2 FQGNSA. The CDR3 length is 12 residues. DNA of the CDR3: TGTGCCAGCAGCTCCGGGGTTGGGGAGCAGTACTTC. Translating gives CASSSGVGEQYF.

This clonotype was seen once. The chain joins TRBV10-3 to TRBJ2-2; no clear D. Trimming took 11 bases from V and 5 from J, leaving 12 bases between them. From germline, CDR1 is ENHRY and CDR2 SYGVKD. The CDR3 length is 12 residues. CDR3: CASRWGTGELFF. CDR3 coding DNA: TGTGCCTCGCGGTGGGGAACCGGGGAGCTGTTTTTT.

The chain has TRBV20-1 and TRBJ1-1; D remains ambiguous. The V gene lost 0 bases and the J gene lost 11 bases, with 19 bases spanning the gap. Germline lookup yields CDR1 DFQATT and CDR2 SNEGSKA (reference sequence). The CDR3 consists of 14 residues. The CDR3, as DNA: TGCAGTGCTAGAGACGTTACCCAGGTGGCTACGGCTTTCTTT. Its protein is CSARDVTQVATAFF.

The chain is built from TRBV19 and TRBJ2-5; D not resolved. V dropped 5 bases and J dropped 1 base, with 8 bases sitting between them. This CDR3 has 13 amino acids. Germline CDR1 reads LNHDA; CDR2 reads SQIVND (reference sequence). CDR3 protein: CASSGSAQETQYF. In DNA, the CDR3 is TGTGCCAGTAGTGGGTCAGCCCAAGAGACCCAGTACTTC.

The V gene is TRBV27, the J gene TRBJ2-7; D gene unclear. This CDR3 contains 15 residues. Germline CDR1 and CDR2: MNHEY and SMNVEV (reference sequence). V was clipped by 0 bases and J by 0 bases, with 9 bases between them. The CDR3 loop is CASSLSTAVSYEQYF. The CDR3 DNA reads TGTGCCAGCAGTTTATCGACGGCGGTCTCCTACGAGCAGTACTTC.

The gene calls are TRBV19 and TRBJ1-3; D is uncertain. The V gene lost 4 bases and the J gene lost 0 bases, with 10 bases spanning the gap. The CDR3 has 15 residues. Looked up from germline, CDR1 is LNHDA and CDR2 is SQIVND (reference sequence). The CDR3 protein is CASSKRENSGNTIYF. The CDR3 DNA is TGTGCCAGTAGTAAGAGGGAGAACTCTGGAAACACCATATATTTT.

This clonotype came up a few times. The V gene is TRBV2, the J gene TRBJ1-2; 8 bases match TRBD1. With 6 bases clipped from V and 5 bases from J, the junction kept 8 bases outside the gene matches. CDR3 length equals 14 residues. Germline CDR1 SNHLY, CDR2 FYNNEI. The CDR3 here is CASSLQGALYGYTF. The CDR3 DNA reads as TGTGCCAGCAGCCTCCAGGGGGCGTTATATGGCTACACCTTC.

This clonotype turned up a few times. V and J are TRBV20-1 and TRBJ1-2, with 7 nucleotides matching TRBD1. Per the germline V gene, CDR1 is DFQATT and CDR2 is SNEGSKA (reference sequence). The CDR3 length is 13 residues. With V trimmed by 5 bases and J by 7 bases, 10 bases remained unmatched. In DNA, the CDR3 is TGCAGTGCTCCGCCAAGGGGGCTCAGTGGCTACACCTTC. This sequence encodes CSAPPRGLSGYTF.

The chain is built from TRBV6-1 and TRBJ2-5; 7 nucleotides agree with TRBD2. The CDR3 has 11 amino acids. Germline-derived CDR1 and CDR2 are MNHNS and SASEGT. J gave up 10 bases and V 7 bases, and 6 bases lay outside the gene matches. The CDR3 is CASKSGRDQYF. CDR3 nucleotides: TGTGCCAGCAAGTCAGGGAGGGACCAGTACTTC.

This clonotype was recorded a few times. The chain recombines TRBV2 with TRBJ2-5; TRBD1 aligns across 11 bases. The CDR3 has 15 amino acids. Germline trimming cut 6 bases from V and 3 bases from J; bases unmatched to any gene: 6. CDR1 and CDR2 from the germline V gene are SNHLY and FYNNEI. CDR3 nucleotide sequence: TGTGCCAGCAGGTTGGGACAGGGGGGGAAAGAGACCCAGTACTTC. As protein: CASRLGQGGKETQYF.

The chain uses TRBV5-1 and TRBJ2-3, with TRBD1 identical over 7 bases. With 5 bases clipped from V and 0 bases from J, the junction kept 12 bases outside the gene matches. The CDR3 is 17 amino acids. Germline assignment: CDR1 SGHRS and CDR2 YFSETQ. CDR3 loop: CASRPGQFSSSTDTQYF. CDR3 nucleotides: TGCGCCAGCAGGCCGGGACAGTTCTCAAGTAGCACAGATACGCAGTATTTT.